The 7 T cell receptor beta chains given below trace back to one sample, sequenced in a study of blood T cell repertoires in COVID-19. Clones were read by immunoSEQ multiplex PCR, and TCRdb kept only the in-frame ones, dropping some. Of around 420,000 clones in the sample, nearly 90% were seen once. Sequenced: PBMCs or T cells enriched from blood (not recorded which). The source of these receptors is a middle-aged woman with acute COVID-19.

The chain joins TRBV6-1 to TRBJ1-6; D may be TRBD1 (6 bases). Trimming pared 4 bases from V and 8 bases from J, leaving 18 bases between. In germline, CDR1 is MNHNS, CDR2 SASEGT. The CDR3 is 16 residues long. The CDR3 protein is CASSAPRGGGDSPLHF. In nucleotides, the CDR3 is TGTGCCAGCAGTGCCCCGAGAGGGGGTGGTGATTCACCCCTCCACTTT.

V usage is TRBV2 and J usage is TRBJ1-4; a possible D gene is TRBD1 (5 bases). The CDR3 extends over 14 amino acids. V was cut by 5 bases and J by 7 bases, with 14 bases left in between. Germline V gene data show CDR1 as SNHLY and CDR2 as FYNNEI. CDR3 sequence: CASSMWGVREKLFF. The CDR3 region has the DNA TGTGCCAGCAGTATGTGGGGGGTTCGTGAAAAACTGTTTTTT.

The V call is TRBV20-1, the J call TRBJ1-1, with D unresolved. Germline V gene data show CDR1 as DFQATT and CDR2 as SNEGSKA (reference sequence). The CDR3 covers 11 residues. Trimming left V 6 bases short and J 1 base short, with 6 bases between. The CDR3 DNA sequence: TGCAGTGCAATAAAGAACACTGAAGCTTTCTTT. This translates into CSAIKNTEAFF.

This clone was found once. Other DNA sequences of this sample code for an identical CDR3. The rearrangement uses TRBV7-9 and TRBJ2-5; D is perhaps TRBD2 (5 bases). The CDR3 loop spans 14 amino acids. The germline V gene has CDR1 SEHNR and CDR2 FQNEAQ (reference sequence). The V gene lost 1 base and the J gene lost 2 bases, with 8 bases spanning the gap. As DNA, the CDR3 is TGTGCCAGCAGCTTAGGGACTGCACAAGAGACCCAGTACTTC. Translating gives CASSLGTAQETQYF.

This sequence joins TRBV6-1 and TRBJ1-5; 9 positions agree with TRBD1. Germline V CDR1 and CDR2: MNHNS, SASEGT. The CDR3 length is 15 residues. Trimming at V came to 2 bases and at J to 10 bases, leaving 9 bases not matched to a gene. DNA for the CDR3: TGTGCCAGCAGTGAACCGGGACAGGGTAAAGGACCCCAGCATTTT. This sequence encodes CASSEPGQGKGPQHF.

V gene TRBV5-1 combines with J gene TRBJ1-5; possible D gene TRBD1, 6 bases. Germline V lookup: CDR1 SGHRS, CDR2 YFSETQ. This CDR3 contains 15 residues. V dropped 4 bases and J dropped 0 bases, with 11 bases sitting between them. CDR3: CASSVQGTSNQPQHF. The CDR3 DNA is TGCGCCAGCAGCGTGCAGGGGACTAGCAATCAGCCCCAGCATTTT.

The rearrangement joins TRBV2 to TRBJ1-6; 8 nucleotides line up with TRBD1. V was clipped by 5 bases and J by 9 bases; unmatched bases: 9. CDR1 SNHLY and CDR2 FYNNEI come from the germline V gene. The CDR3 consists of 15 residues. The CDR3 DNA reads TGTGCCAGCAGTCCGCAGGGGGCTGTCGTTTCACCCCTCCACTTT. Its protein product is CASSPQGAVVSPLHF.